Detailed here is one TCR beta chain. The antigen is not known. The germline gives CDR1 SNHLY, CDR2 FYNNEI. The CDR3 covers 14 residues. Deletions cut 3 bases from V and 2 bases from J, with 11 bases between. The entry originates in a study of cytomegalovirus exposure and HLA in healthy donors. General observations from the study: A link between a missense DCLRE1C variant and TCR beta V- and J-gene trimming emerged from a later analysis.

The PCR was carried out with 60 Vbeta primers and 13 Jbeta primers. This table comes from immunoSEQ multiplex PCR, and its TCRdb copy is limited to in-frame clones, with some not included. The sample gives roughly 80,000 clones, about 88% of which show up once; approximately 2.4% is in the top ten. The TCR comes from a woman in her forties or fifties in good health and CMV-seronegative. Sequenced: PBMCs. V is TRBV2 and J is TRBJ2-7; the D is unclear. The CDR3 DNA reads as TGTGCCAGCAGTGACAAGTTTTACACCTACGAGCAGTACTTC. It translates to CASSDKFYTYEQYF.